This section outlines one T cell receptor (beta chain) sequence together with its context. As yet, its antigen is unknown. Sequencing was performed with immunoSEQ multiplex PCR; in TCRdb, only in-frame clones are kept and a portion is missing. The table records 25,000 to 30,000 clones, around 81% of them present only once. This entry is derived from a study of OX40 agonist ivuxolimab in advanced cancers. About the study: Prior anti-PD-1, anti-PD-L1 or anti-CTLA-4 therapy was allowed; around 40% had some.

The ends were cut back, 3 bases at V and 3 bases at J, with 6 bases in the middle. The germline gives CDR1 WNHNN, CDR2 SYGVQD (reference sequence). CDR3 length equals 12 residues. Study-level findings and limits: At 0.1 to 3.0 mg/kg and by week 6, clonal expansion occurred in CD4+ and CD8+ blood T cells. CD8+ T cells (on average) carried more expanded clones than CD4+ T cells.

Blood draws occurred at baseline, cycle 4 day 1, and cycle 7 day 1. The chain employs TRBV10-1 and TRBJ2-7; D ambiguous. The specimen was CD4+ or CD8+ T cells sorted from blood, collected in a trial of the OX40 agonist ivuxolimab. This clonotype was obtained from an adult with an advanced solid tumor such as melanoma, head and neck, liver or kidney cancer. CDR3 coding DNA: TGCGCCAGCAGTGACGGGCTCTACGAGCAGTACTTC. Protein product: CASSDGLYEQYF.